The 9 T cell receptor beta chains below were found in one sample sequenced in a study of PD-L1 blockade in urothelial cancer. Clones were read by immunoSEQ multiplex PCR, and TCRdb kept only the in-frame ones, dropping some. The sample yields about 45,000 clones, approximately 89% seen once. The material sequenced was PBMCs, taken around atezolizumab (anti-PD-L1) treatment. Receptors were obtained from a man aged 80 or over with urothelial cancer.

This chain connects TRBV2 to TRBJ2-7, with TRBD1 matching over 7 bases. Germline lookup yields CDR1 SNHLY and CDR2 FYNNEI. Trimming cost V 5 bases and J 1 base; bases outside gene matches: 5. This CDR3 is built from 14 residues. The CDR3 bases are TGTGCCAGCAGTCGTCCGGGACAGTCCTACGAGCAGTACTTC. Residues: CASSRPGQSYEQYF.

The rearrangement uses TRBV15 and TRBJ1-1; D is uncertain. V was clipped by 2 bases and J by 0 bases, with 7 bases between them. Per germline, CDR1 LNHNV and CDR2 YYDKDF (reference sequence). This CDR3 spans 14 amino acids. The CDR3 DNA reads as TGTGCCACCAGCAGACTTTTAATGAACACTGAAGCTTTCTTT. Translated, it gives CATSRLLMNTEAFF.

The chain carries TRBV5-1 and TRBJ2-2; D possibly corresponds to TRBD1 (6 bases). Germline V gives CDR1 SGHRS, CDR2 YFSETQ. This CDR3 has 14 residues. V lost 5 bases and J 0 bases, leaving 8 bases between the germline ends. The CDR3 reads CASRGTPNTGELFF. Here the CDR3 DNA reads TGCGCCAGCAGGGGGACACCGAACACCGGGGAGCTGTTTTTT.

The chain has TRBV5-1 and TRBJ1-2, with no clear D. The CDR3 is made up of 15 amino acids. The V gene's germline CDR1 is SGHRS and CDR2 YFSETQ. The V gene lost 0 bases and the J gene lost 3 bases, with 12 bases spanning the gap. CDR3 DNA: TGCGCCAGCAGCTTGGCCGTAACAGATCACTATGGCTACACCTTC. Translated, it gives CASSLAVTDHYGYTF.

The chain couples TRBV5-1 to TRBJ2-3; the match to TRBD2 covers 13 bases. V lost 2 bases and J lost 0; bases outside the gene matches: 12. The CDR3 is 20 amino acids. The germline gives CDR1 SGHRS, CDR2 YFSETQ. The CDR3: CASSFTSGTSGALSTDTQYF. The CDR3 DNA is TGCGCCAGCAGCTTTACATCCGGGACTAGCGGGGCCCTAAGCACAGATACGCAGTATTTT.

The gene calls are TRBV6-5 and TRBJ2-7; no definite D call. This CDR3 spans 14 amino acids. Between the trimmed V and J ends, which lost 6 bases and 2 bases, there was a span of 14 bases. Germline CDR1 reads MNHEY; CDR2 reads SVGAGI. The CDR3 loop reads CASSPRSLTYEQYF. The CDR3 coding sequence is TGTGCCAGCAGCCCGAGGTCGCTAACCTACGAGCAGTACTTC.

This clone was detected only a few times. In nucleotides, the CDR3 is TGTGCCAGCAGTTTATCGGGACAGGCTAATCAGCCCCAGCATTTT. Protein sequence: CASSLSGQANQPQHF. The J gene is TRBJ1-5, the V gene TRBV27, with 8 bases matching TRBD1. The V segment lost 0 bases and the J segment 4 bases; nucleotides outside the gene matches: 2. CDR3 length: 15 amino acids. The germline CDR1 and CDR2 sequences are MNHEY and SMNVEV (reference sequence).

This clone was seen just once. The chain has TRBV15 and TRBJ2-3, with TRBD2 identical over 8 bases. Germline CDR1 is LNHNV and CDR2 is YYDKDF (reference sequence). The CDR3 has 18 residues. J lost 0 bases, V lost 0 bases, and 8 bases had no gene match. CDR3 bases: TGTGCCACCAGCAGAGATGTCACAAGCGGGGGTAGCACAGATACGCAGTATTTT. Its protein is CATSRDVTSGGSTDTQYF.

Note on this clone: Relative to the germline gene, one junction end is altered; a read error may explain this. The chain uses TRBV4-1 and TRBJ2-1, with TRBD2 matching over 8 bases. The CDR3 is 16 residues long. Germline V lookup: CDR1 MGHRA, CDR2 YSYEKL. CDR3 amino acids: CASSQEGLAGYNGQFF. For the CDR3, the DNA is TGCGCCAGCAGCCAAGAAGGGCTAGCGGGCTACAATGGGCAGTTCTTC.